This T cell receptor beta chain was identified during a study of cytomegalovirus exposure and HLA in healthy donors. Findings of the study overall: In the roughly 110 validation repertoires, under 95% of cluster scores exceeded 0, per a later analysis. Investigators reported 164 TCR beta chains as tied to cytomegalovirus. In vitro confirmation showed a few CMV-associated chains to be CMV antigen specific.

CDR3 length: 13 residues. The donors were members of the roughly 120-subject validation cohort (separate from the approximately 730-subject first cohort). In regard to this clone: The antigen remains unidentified.

The data were produced by immunoSEQ multiplex PCR, yet TCRdb's version contains in-frame clones alone and is incomplete. The sample holds 200,000 to 300,000 clones, about 90% seen once. The sequencing input was PBMCs. The receptor's source is a woman aged 30 to 39 in good health and CMV-seronegative. The chain uses TRBV21-1 and TRBJ2-2; the table's D call, TRBD1, was not checked against the DNA. TRBV21-1 is a documented pseudogene. The CDR3 DNA is TGTGCCAGCAGCACCCGGACAGCCGGGGAGCTGTTTTTT. This sequence encodes CASSTRTAGELFF.